These 18 T cell receptor beta chains were sequenced from one sample in a study of T-cell memory formation after mild COVID-19. TCRdb passed the 5' RACE reads through MiXCR, listing each CDR3 protein once. The table records 350,000 to 450,000 distinct CDR3 sequences, 25% to 30% of them present only once. The sequencing input was PBMCs or a T cell subset sorted from them (not recorded which). Source of these receptors: an adult woman who had mild COVID-19 (a few samples of this study predate the infection). Cell type and time point are not known.

The chain combines TRBV24-1 with TRBJ2-5, with a weak D call TRBD1 (6 bases). The CDR3 sequence is 14 residues long. Germline V lookup: CDR1 KGHDR, CDR2 SFDVKD. V gave up 4 bases and J gave up 4 bases, with 12 bases separating them. CDR3 protein: CATSDQGRGETQYF. The CDR3 DNA reads TGTGCCACCAGTGACCAGGGGAGAGGAGAGACCCAGTACTTC.

The chain recombines TRBV4-1 with TRBJ1-4; no reliable D call. CDR3 length: 14 amino acids. The germline gives CDR1 MGHRA, CDR2 YSYEKL. The ends were cut back, 4 bases at V and 8 bases at J, with 14 bases in the middle. The DNA for the CDR3 is TGCGCCAGCAGCCGCCCAGAATTAGGGGAAAAACTGTTTTTT. Translating gives CASSRPELGEKLFF.

This clonotype was observed a few times. The V and J genes are TRBV12-3 or TRBV12-4 and TRBJ2-5, with 8 positions matching TRBD1. With 2 bases clipped from V and 5 bases from J, the junction kept 7 bases outside the gene matches. The CDR3 spans 15 residues. CDR3 bases: TGTGCCAGCAGTTTACGCAGGGGGCTTCGGGAGACCCAGTACTTC. Protein sequence: CASSLRRGLRETQYF.

This clonotype was seen repeatedly, ten times or more. The chain uses TRBV5-1 and TRBJ2-1; no definite D call. The V gene's germline CDR1 is SGHRS and CDR2 YFSETQ. The CDR3 has 12 amino acids. Trimming pared 3 bases from V and 10 bases from J, leaving 11 bases between. The CDR3 spells CASSSGGPEQFF. The CDR3 DNA reads as TGCGCCAGCAGCTCCGGTGGACCCGAGCAGTTCTTC.

This clonotype appeared a few times. The gene calls are TRBV18 and TRBJ2-2; D gene unclear. Germline CDR1 is KGHSH and CDR2 is LQKENI. The CDR3 length is 12 residues. With 3 bases removed from V and 5 bases from J, the gap between germline ends came to 4 bases. Here the CDR3 reads CASSPQTGELFF. The CDR3 region has the DNA TGTGCCAGCTCACCGCAGACCGGGGAGCTGTTTTTT.

The chain employs TRBV6-2 or TRBV6-3 and TRBJ2-1, with D possibly being TRBD2 (5 bases). This CDR3 has 13 amino acids. The V end lost 6 bases, the J end lost 8 bases, and 14 bases lay between the germline ends. From germline, CDR1 is MNHEY and CDR2 SVGEGT. The CDR3 loop is CASRHPRGDEQFF. The CDR3 DNA reads TGTGCCAGCAGACATCCTCGGGGTGATGAGCAGTTCTTC.

There are many counts of this clonotype. The rearrangement joins TRBV19 to TRBJ2-2; D is undetermined. Between the trimmed V and J ends, which lost 8 bases and 0 bases, there was a span of 16 bases. Germline V gives CDR1 LNHDA, CDR2 SQIVND (reference sequence). The CDR3 runs to 16 residues. CDR3 amino acids: CASWVGGIANTGELFF. CDR3 DNA sequence: TGTGCCAGTTGGGTAGGTGGGATTGCGAACACCGGGGAGCTGTTTTTT.

The rearrangement uses TRBV5-1 and TRBJ2-3; TRBD1 matches 7 bases. The germline gives CDR1 SGHRS, CDR2 YFSETQ. This CDR3 is built from 15 residues. After removal of 1 base from V and 1 base from J, the junction contained 3 bases not matched to a gene. CDR3 bases: TGCGCCAGCAGCTTGTACACAGGGGGCACAGATACGCAGTATTTT. Its protein is CASSLYTGGTDTQYF.

This sequence joins TRBV29-1 and TRBJ2-7; 9 bases align to TRBD1. Unmatched junction bases numbered 12, after V lost 7 bases and J lost 11 bases. CDR1 is SQVTM, CDR2 ANQGSEA, per germline. This CDR3 has 12 amino acids. CDR3 sequence (DNA): TGCAGCGGGCTACAGGGGGCTCGGCGTGAGTACTTC. Its translation: CSGLQGARREYF.

V is TRBV18 and J is TRBJ2-5; D is possibly TRBD1 (5 bases). CDR1 is KGHSH and CDR2 is LQKENI in the germline V gene. The CDR3 runs 13 residues. Deletions cut 3 bases from V and 5 bases from J, with 10 bases between. The CDR3 DNA follows: TGTGCCAGCTCACCGCAGGGTCAGGAGACCCAGTACTTC. As protein: CASSPQGQETQYF. Based on the CDR3 plus reference TRBV18 and TRBJ2-5, the full variable domain is NAGVMQNPRHLVRRRGQEARLRCSPMKGHSHVYWYRQLPEEGLKFMVYLQKENIIDESGMPKERFSAEFPKEGPSILRIQQVVRGDSAAYFCASSPQGQETQYFGPGTRLLVL.

This clonotype was observed a few times. The genes are TRBV7-9 and TRBJ1-1; D unclear. CDR1 is SEHNR, CDR2 FQNEAQ, per germline (reference sequence). This CDR3 spans 13 amino acids. The V end was cut by 6 bases, the J end by 1 base, with 9 bases between. CDR3 protein: CASRQTSNTEAFF. The DNA for the CDR3 is TGTGCCAGCAGACAAACCTCGAACACTGAAGCTTTCTTT.

This clonotype appeared a few times. This rearrangement joins TRBV29-1 to TRBJ2-3; D is ambiguous. This CDR3 region has 17 residues. CDR1 and CDR2 (germline): SQVTM, ANQGSEA. V was shortened by 1 base and J by 4 bases, with 21 bases between the two germline ends. This CDR3 reads CSVEGPSKRRSADTQYF. The CDR3 coding sequence is TGCAGCGTTGAAGGTCCCTCGAAACGGCGGTCCGCAGATACGCAGTATTTT.

This chain connects TRBV5-1 to TRBJ2-7; D ambiguous. Germline values: CDR1 SGHRS, CDR2 YFSETQ. Trimming took off 0 bases at V and 6 bases at J, with 7 bases between the two ends. This CDR3 contains 12 residues. The CDR3 loop is CASSLAETEQYF. DNA for the CDR3: TGCGCCAGCAGCTTGGCTGAGACCGAGCAGTACTTC.

V usage is TRBV20-1 and J usage is TRBJ1-4; no clear D. The CDR3 spans 14 residues. Trimming removed 0 bases from V and 7 bases from J, with 12 bases in between. The germline gives CDR1 DFQATT, CDR2 SNEGSKA (reference sequence). The CDR3 protein is CSARDSYLSEKLFF. CDR3 in DNA: TGCAGTGCTAGAGACAGCTACCTCAGTGAAAAACTGTTTTTT.

This clonotype has a count of ten or more. The genes are TRBV5-1 and TRBJ2-1, with TRBD2 as a possible D gene (6 bases). With 9 bases removed from V and 2 bases from J, the gap between germline ends came to 15 bases. CDR1 and CDR2 from the germline V gene are SGHRS and YFSETQ. This CDR3 is built from 14 residues. In DNA, the CDR3 is TGCGCCACCTCCTGGGGGGAAACCTACAATGAGCAGTTCTTC. Residues: CATSWGETYNEQFF.

This rearrangement joins TRBV18 to TRBJ2-3; D remains ambiguous. The CDR3 spans 14 residues. Germline lookup yields CDR1 KGHSH and CDR2 LQKENI. Between the trimmed V and J ends, which lost 3 bases and 0 bases, there was a span of 7 bases. The DNA of the CDR3 is TGTGCCAGCTCACCTCGGCTTAGCACAGATACGCAGTATTTT. Translated, it gives CASSPRLSTDTQYF.

A few counts support this clonotype. The CDR3 nucleotides read TGTGCCTGTCGAGGGCCCGCAACTAATGAAAAACTGTTTTTT. The encoded protein is CACRGPATNEKLFF. J is TRBJ1-4 and V is TRBV30, with unresolved D. From germline, CDR1 is GTSNPN and CDR2 SVGIG (reference sequence). V was clipped by 6 bases and J by 0 bases, with 11 bases between them. The CDR3 spans 14 residues.

The V gene is TRBV20-1, the J gene TRBJ2-5; D assignment may be TRBD1 or TRBD2 (6 bases each). Germline CDR1 and CDR2: DFQATT and SNEGSKA (reference sequence). The V end lost 0 bases, the J end lost 4 bases, and 21 bases lay between the germline ends. The CDR3 loop spans 17 amino acids. The CDR3 DNA reads TGCAGTGCTAGAGATTTGTTGAGTGGCGGAGGGGGAGAGACCCAGTACTTC. It yields the protein CSARDLLSGGGGETQYF.